The rows below give T cell receptor beta chains drawn from one sample of a study of sequential checkpoint blockade in melanoma. Sequencing was performed with immunoSEQ multiplex PCR; in TCRdb, only in-frame clones are kept and a portion is missing. The table has about 11,000 clones, 78% seen once. Sequencing used CD8+ T cells sorted from blood (inferred from file names), obtained from a patient given nivolumab and ipilimumab in sequence. Source of these receptors: a human donor with melanoma. CDR3s include the opening cysteine and the closing phenylalanine or tryptophan. A D gene is named only where the DNA matches it firmly. Clone size appears in some rows only: once, few, many, or a class for an expanded clone.

TRBD1,TRBJ2-7,TRBV7-9,medium-sized,TGTGCCAGCAGCTCCGGACAGGGAGGCGAGCAGTACTTC,CASSSGQGGEQYF
TRBD1,TRBJ2-7,TRBV29-1,few,TGCAGCGCCTACAGGGGGCAAGGGGAGCAGTACTTC,CSAYRGQGEQYF
-,TRBJ1-2,TRBV5-6,-,TGTGCCAGCAGCCCCACCAGGAACTATGGCTACACCTTC,CASSPTRNYGYTF
-,TRBJ2-5,TRBV5-1,-,TGCGCCAGCAGCTTGGTAGGAGGGGAAGAGACCCAGTACTTC,CASSLVGGEETQYF
-,TRBJ2-1,TRBV7-9,-,TGTGCCAGCAGCCCACAGGGAAATGAGCAGTTCTTC,CASSPQGNEQFF
-,TRBJ2-2,TRBV21-1,few,TGTGCCAGCAGCGTCGCACAGGGGTTCGGGGAGCTGTTTTTT,CASSVAQGFGELFF
-,TRBJ1-5,TRBV5-5,-,TGTGCCAGCAGCTTGGCGACATCAAATCAGCCCCAGCATTTT,CASSLATSNQPQHF
TRBD2,TRBJ2-7,TRBV9,-,TGTGCCAGCAGCGTAGCGGGAGGGCCCCACGAGCAGTACTTC,CASSVAGGPHEQYF
TRBD2,TRBJ2-1,TRBV6-1,-,TGTGCCAGCACCCGACTAGCGGGAGTGGTGGATGAGCAGTTCTTC,CASTRLAGVVDEQFF
-,TRBJ1-5,TRBV18,few,TGTGCCAGCTCAGGCAGAACCAATCAGCCCCAGCATTTT,CASSGRTNQPQHF
TRBD1,TRBJ2-7,TRBV10-1,-,TGCGCCAGCAGTGACGGGACAGGGGGATACTACGAGCAGTACTTC,CASSDGTGGYYEQYF
-,TRBJ2-2,TRBV5-1,-,TGCGCCAGCAGCTGGGGGGGGGCTAGCACCGGGGAGCTGTTTTTT,CASSWGGASTGELFF
TRBD1,TRBJ1-2,TRBV7-9,few,TGTGCCAGCAGCCGGACAGGGGGGCCTGAGGGCTACACCTTC,CASSRTGGPEGYTF
-,TRBJ2-5,TRBV7-9,-,TGTGCCAGCAGCTTAGGGCAGGACCAGTACTTC,CASSLGQDQYF
-,TRBJ2-7,TRBV9,-,TGTGCCAGCAGCGTATCGGCGGATACCCTTTACGAGCAGTACTTC,CASSVSADTLYEQYF
TRBD1,TRBJ2-7,TRBV27,medium-sized,TGTGCCAGCAGTTGGGGACAGGGCTACGAGCAGTACTTC,CASSWGQGYEQYF
-,TRBJ2-2,TRBV29-1,-,TGCAGCGTTTTCGGACAGTACACCGGGGAGCTGTTTTTT,CSVFGQYTGELFF
TRBD2,TRBJ2-1,TRBV7-9,-,TGTGCCAGCAGCTCTCCTACTAGCGGGAGCGCTTTTTCCTACAATGAGCAGTTCTTC,CASSSPTSGSAFSYNEQFF
-,TRBJ1-1,TRBV5-6,few,TGTGCCAGCAGCTTGAGGGGAACTGAAGCTTTCTTT,CASSLRGTEAFF
-,TRBJ1-5,TRBV2,few,TGTGCCAGCAGCGAAACAGGGAGTGGAAATCAGCCCCAGCATTTT,CASSETGSGNQPQHF
TRBD1,TRBJ1-2,TRBV2,-,TGTGCCAGCAGTGAGGACAGGGGGATAGACTATGGCTACACCTTC,CASSEDRGIDYGYTF
TRBD1,TRBJ1-1,TRBV19,-,TGTGCCAGTACCAGTCCCGGGACAGGGATCCAGAACACTGAAGCTTTCTTT,CASTSPGTGIQNTEAFF
TRBD1,TRBJ2-7,TRBV9,large,TGTGCCAGCAGCGTAGGACAGGGAAGCGAGCAGTACTTC,CASSVGQGSEQYF
TRBD2,TRBJ2-1,TRBV28,medium-sized,TGTGCCAGCAGTAGGGGACTAGCGGGAGGGTTCTACAATGAGCAGTTCTTC,CASSRGLAGGFYNEQFF
TRBD2,TRBJ2-3,TRBV9,-,TGTGCCAGCAGCGTAACGGGACTAGCGGGACTTTACGGCACAGATACGCAGTATTTT,CASSVTGLAGLYGTDTQYF
TRBD1,TRBJ1-2,TRBV5-1,-,TGCGCCAGCAGGGAACAGGGGGCGGATCTTCATGGCTACACCTTC,CASREQGADLHGYTF
-,TRBJ1-1,TRBV2,-,TGTGCCAGCAGTGAATGGGGCAGGGGTACGGGCACTGAAGCTTTCTTT,CASSEWGRGTGTEAFF
TRBD1,TRBJ2-7,TRBV9,-,TGTGCCAGCAGCGTAGGGGACAGGGCTGACGAGCAGTACTTC,CASSVGDRADEQYF
-,TRBJ2-1,TRBV2,-,TGTGCCAGCAGTGAAGCGCTGAACCAAGCGGTAAATGAGCAGTTCTTC,CASSEALNQAVNEQFF
-,TRBJ2-3,TRBV6-4,few,TGTGCCAGCAGTGACTCGTCCGATGCGGCCGATACGCAGTATTTT,CASSDSSDAADTQYF
-,TRBJ1-5,TRBV19,-,TGTGCCAGTAGTATAAATTGGGGGAGGGGTCAGCCCCAGCATTTT,CASSINWGRGQPQHF
-,TRBJ1-1,TRBV7-8,-,TGTGCCAGCAGCTTTGGGCAGCTGAACACTGAAGCTTTCTTT,CASSFGQLNTEAFF
-,TRBJ1-2,TRBV5-1,medium-sized,TGCGCCAGCAGCTTCATTCGCGGCAGACCCTACTTCTATGGCTACACCTTC,CASSFIRGRPYFYGYTF
-,TRBJ1-2,TRBV2,-,TGTGCCAGCAACCTGGGAGGGGCGTACTATGGCTACACCTTC,CASNLGGAYYGYTF
TRBD1,TRBJ1-2,TRBV27,-,TGTGCCAGCAGTGTCGGGACAGGGGTCGGCTACACCTTC,CASSVGTGVGYTF
TRBD1,TRBJ2-2,TRBV10-1,-,TGCGCCAGCAGCATACAGGGGCCCCCCGGGGAGCTGTTTTTT,CASSIQGPPGELFF
-,TRBJ2-1,TRBV6-1,-,TGTGCCAGCAGTGAAGGCGGGGTAGCCCCCTACAATGAGCAGTTCTTC,CASSEGGVAPYNEQFF
-,TRBJ1-3,TRBV5-6,-,TGTGCCAGCAGCTCCGACAACTCTGGAAACACCATATATTTT,CASSSDNSGNTIYF
-,TRBJ1-2,TRBV4-1,-,TGCGCCAGCAGCCAAGAACCAGGCAGGGGAAACTATGGCTACACCTTC,CASSQEPGRGNYGYTF
-,TRBJ2-1,TRBV7-8,-,TGTGCCAGCAGGGACACGGGGGCCTACAATGAGCAGTTCTTC,CASRDTGAYNEQFF
-,TRBJ2-7,TRBV28,once,TGTGCCAGCAGTTTATCTTATGGCAACTCCTACGAGCAGTACTTC,CASSLSYGNSYEQYF
-,TRBJ2-1,TRBV9,-,TGTGCCAGCAGCGTTGGTCAGGCCAATGAGCAGTTCTTC,CASSVGQANEQFF
TRBD2,TRBJ2-1,TRBV19,-,TGTGCCAGTAGTATTTCCGGCGGGAGGAATGAGCAGTTCTTC,CASSISGGRNEQFF
-,TRBJ2-1,TRBV5-1,-,TGCGCCAGCAGCTTGGCCCGGACGGGGAATAATTACAATGAGCAGTTCTTC,CASSLARTGNNYNEQFF
TRBD2,TRBJ2-7,TRBV10-3,-,TGTGCCATAGGGACTAGCGGGAGTGAGATCGAGCAGTACTTC,CAIGTSGSEIEQYF
TRBD1,TRBJ2-7,TRBV6-6,-,TGTGCCAGCAGTCTCTCCGGGACAGGTAACTACGAGCAGTACTTC,CASSLSGTGNYEQYF
-,TRBJ2-2,TRBV2,-,TGTGCCAGCGAGGGAACCACCGGGGAGCTGTTTTTT,CASEGTTGELFF
-,TRBJ1-2,TRBV10-3,few,TGTGCCATCGGAAAGGAGGGTTTGGATGGCTACACCTTC,CAIGKEGLDGYTF
-,TRBJ2-7,TRBV27,-,TGTGCCAGCAGACCCCAGGGTACCTACGAGCAGTACTTC,CASRPQGTYEQYF
-,TRBJ2-7,TRBV9,-,TGTGCCAGCAGCAATTCCCTACCCGGAGGGCCCTACGAGCAGTACTTC,CASSNSLPGGPYEQYF
-,TRBJ1-5,TRBV28,-,TGTGCCAGCAGTACCCGGAGTCAGCCCCAGCATTTT,CASSTRSQPQHF
TRBD1,TRBJ2-7,TRBV6-1,-,TGTGCCAGCAGTGAATGGACAGGGCCGTCCTACGAGCAGTACTTC,CASSEWTGPSYEQYF
TRBD1,TRBJ1-4,TRBV28,-,TGTGCCAGCAGTCTCCGGACAGGGGATGAAAAACTGTTTTTT,CASSLRTGDEKLFF
-,TRBJ2-4,TRBV7-9,-,TGTGCCAGCAGCCATAAGGAGCGGCAGTGGAACATTCAGTACTTC,CASSHKERQWNIQYF